A single sample gave rise to the 20 T cell receptor beta chains below, sequenced in a study of beta chain features in type 1 diabetes. Sequenced material consisted of expressed TCRB transcripts (all of the isolated RNA was reverse transcribed). Clones were sequenced by immunoSEQ multiplex PCR, and TCRdb holds only the in-frame ones, with some missing. The table has around 150,000 clones, 8% to 9.5% seen once. Findings and limits, study-wide: Shortening of TCRB CDR3s, moderate but significant, appeared in all four CD4+ subsets of Type 1 diabetes patients.

No cognate antigen is known for these TCRs. The material sequenced was central memory CD4+ T cells from blood. The receptors were sampled from a woman between 18 and 29 years old with type 1 diabetes.

In its sample, this clone was seen many times. The V and J genes are TRBV27 and TRBJ2-3; D remains unclear. This CDR3 has 12 amino acids. CDR1 MNHEY and CDR2 SMNVEV come from the germline V gene (reference sequence). V was cut by 4 bases and J by 2 bases, with 4 bases left in between. CDR3 nucleotides: TGTGCCAGCAGTTCATTCACAGATACGCAGTATTTT. This translates into CASSSFTDTQYF.

The V and J genes are TRBV10-3 and TRBJ2-5, with 9 bases fitting TRBD2. CDR3 length: 15 amino acids. The J segment lost 4 bases and the V segment lost 9 bases, leaving 12 bases of the junction unmatched. Germline CDR1 and CDR2: ENHRY and SYGVKD. The CDR3 nucleotides read TGTGCCATTTCCCCGGGGAGCGGGAGGTCAGAGACCCAGTACTTC. This encodes CAISPGSGRSETQYF.

This clone was seen more than once but under ten times. The rearrangement joins TRBV5-1 to TRBJ1-4; D remains ambiguous. CDR3 size: 13 residues. With 5 bases removed from V and 8 bases from J, the gap between germline ends came to 13 bases. CDR1 SGHRS and CDR2 YFSETQ come from the germline V gene. CDR3 protein: CASRFQDGEKLFF. The CDR3 bases are TGCGCCAGCAGATTCCAGGATGGGGAAAAACTGTTTTTT.

In its sample, this clone was seen a few times. The chain carries TRBV6-5 and TRBJ2-4; 9 bases agree with TRBD1. CDR1 MNHEY and CDR2 SVGAGI come from the germline V gene. The CDR3 totals 12 residues. V gave up 6 bases and J gave up 12 bases; unmatched junction bases: 6. CDR3 sequence reads: CASRPTGGTQYF. Here the CDR3 DNA reads TGTGCCAGCAGACCTACAGGGGGCACTCAGTACTTC.

This clone came up a few times. The chain combines TRBV25-1 with TRBJ2-1; maybe TRBD2 (5 bases). The CDR3 is 17 amino acids. The germline CDR1 and CDR2 sequences are MGHDK and SYGVNS. V was pared by 2 bases and J by 0 bases, with 14 bases between. CDR3 in amino acids: CASSEGWTPSSYNEQFF. The CDR3 coding sequence is TGTGCCAGCAGTGAAGGCTGGACTCCTAGCTCCTACAATGAGCAGTTCTTC.

The V and J genes are TRBV5-1 and TRBJ1-2; 7 bases are shared with TRBD1. The V segment lost 3 bases and the J segment 2 bases; nucleotides outside the gene matches: 1. This CDR3 spans 13 amino acids. CDR1 and CDR2 from the germline V gene are SGHRS and YFSETQ. The DNA of the CDR3 is TGCGCCAGCAGCTCGACAGGGAACTATGGCTACACCTTC. Protein product: CASSSTGNYGYTF.

This chain connects TRBV21-1 to TRBJ1-1. TRBV21-1 is described as a pseudogene. The CDR3 spans 13 residues. CDR3 DNA sequence: TGTGCCAGCAGCAAAAAAGCGGGTGGGGGGTTCCTCTTT. Its protein is CASSKKAGGGFLF.

The V call is TRBV9, the J call TRBJ2-1, with D tentatively TRBD2 (6 bases). The V end was cut by 3 bases, the J end by 6 bases, with 13 bases between. Germline loops: CDR1 SGDLS, CDR2 YYNGEE. This CDR3 comprises 14 residues. The CDR3 loop is CASSASGPPNEQFF. The DNA for the CDR3 is TGTGCCAGCAGCGCGAGCGGGCCCCCCAATGAGCAGTTCTTC. Full variable domain (remainder filled in from reference TRBV9 and TRBJ2-1): DSGVTQTPKHLITATGQRVTLRCSPRSGDLSVYWYQQSLDQGLQFLIQYYNGEERAKGNILERFSAQQFPDLHSELNLSSLELGDSALYFCASSASGPPNEQFFGPGTRLTVL.

The J gene is TRBJ2-2, the V gene TRBV9; maybe TRBD1 (6 bases). V shed 2 bases and J shed 6 bases, with 11 bases lying between them. Germline CDR1 SGDLS, CDR2 YYNGEE. This CDR3 has 14 amino acids. The CDR3 spells CASSVGTGSGELFF. The DNA of the CDR3 is TGTGCCAGCAGCGTGGGTACAGGGTCCGGGGAGCTGTTTTTT. The entire variable domain, with the rest obtained from reference TRBV9 and TRBJ2-2, is as follows: DSGVTQTPKHLITATGQRVTLRCSPRSGDLSVYWYQQSLDQGLQFLIQYYNGEERAKGNILERFSAQQFPDLHSELNLSSLELGDSALYFCASSVGTGSGELFFGEGSRLTVL.

The chain recombines TRBV9 with TRBJ1-2; 7 bases are a match to TRBD1. This CDR3 is 15 amino acids long. Per germline, CDR1 SGDLS and CDR2 YYNGEE. The ends lost 0 bases at V and 4 bases at J; junction bases unmatched: 6. CDR3 sequence (DNA): TGTGCCAGCAGCGTAGAGACAGGGACTCCCTATGGCTACACCTTC. Its protein product is CASSVETGTPYGYTF.

The V and J genes are TRBV28 and TRBJ2-7; 10 bases match TRBD1. Germline CDR1 reads MDHEN; CDR2 reads SYDVKM. The CDR3 spans 15 residues. V trimming: 3 bases; J trimming: 2 bases; junction bases outside the gene matches: 4. The CDR3 nucleotides are TGTGCCAGCAGTTTTCGGGGGACAGGGGCCTACGAGCAGTACTTC. Translated: CASSFRGTGAYEQYF.

The CDR3, as DNA: TGTGCCAGCGGGGCACAGGGGGCGCTCGGCTACACCTTC. Its translation is CASGAQGALGYTF. The gene calls are TRBV2 and TRBJ1-2; 9 nucleotides align to TRBD1. V lost 8 bases, J lost 8 bases, and 9 bases stayed unmatched. Per germline, CDR1 SNHLY and CDR2 FYNNEI. This CDR3 comprises 13 residues.

The chain combines TRBV7-9 with TRBJ1-4, with D perhaps matching TRBD1 (5 bases). Germline V gene sequence: CDR1 SEHNR, CDR2 FQNEAQ (reference sequence). With 9 bases removed from V and 11 bases from J, the gap between germline ends came to 19 bases. CDR3 length equals 13 residues. DNA of the CDR3: TGTGCCAGTATGGGCCAGCGGGGGGAGAAACTGTTTTTT. Its translation: CASMGQRGEKLFF.

The V gene is TRBV9, the J gene TRBJ2-1; D is perhaps TRBD1 (6 bases). CDR1 and CDR2 from the germline V gene are SGDLS and YYNGEE. The germline V and J ends were trimmed by 0 bases and 4 bases, with 14 bases remaining between them. The CDR3 extends over 16 amino acids. The CDR3 reads CASSVEVTGFYNEQFF. As DNA, the CDR3 is TGTGCCAGCAGCGTAGAGGTGACAGGATTTTACAATGAGCAGTTCTTC.

This clone was recorded a few times. The chain couples TRBV27 to TRBJ1-5; D ambiguous. This CDR3 has 14 residues. The germline CDR1 and CDR2 sequences are MNHEY and SMNVEV (reference sequence). V gave up 4 bases and J gave up 6 bases, with 13 bases separating them. This CDR3 reads CASSYWGEGQPQHF. CDR3 nucleotides: TGTGCCAGCAGTTATTGGGGTGAGGGTCAGCCCCAGCATTTT.

There are a few counts of this clone. The chain employs TRBV5-1 and TRBJ1-5; TRBD1 might be the D (6 bases). There are 14 residues in the CDR3. The ends were cut back, 0 bases at V and 7 bases at J, with 11 bases in the middle. Germline-derived CDR1 and CDR2 are SGHRS and YFSETQ. The CDR3 bases are TGCGCCAGCAGCTTGGGTCAGGGGCGGCAGCCCCAGCATTTT. It translates to CASSLGQGRQPQHF.

This chain connects TRBV4-2 to TRBJ1-1, with a possible D match to TRBD1 (6 bases). The CDR3 runs to 16 residues. Germline CDR1 reads LGHNA; CDR2 reads YNFKEQ. V lost 4 bases and J lost 0, with 15 bases in between. The DNA of the CDR3 is TGTGCCAGCAGCCCGGGGACAAGAGCCATGAACACTGAAGCTTTCTTT. This gives the protein CASSPGTRAMNTEAFF.

This clone was observed a handful of times. This sample also contains other DNA sequences that code for the same CDR3. J is TRBJ2-7 and V is TRBV5-6; 14 positions agree with TRBD2. There are 15 residues in the CDR3. With V trimmed by 4 bases and J by 2 bases, 2 bases remained unmatched. Germline V gene lookup returns CDR1 SGHDT and CDR2 YYEEEE. As DNA, the CDR3 is TGTGCCAGCAGCCGACTAGCGGGAGGGACCTACGAGCAGTACTTC. Protein: CASSRLAGGTYEQYF.

The chain joins TRBV7-2 to TRBJ2-1; maybe TRBD2 (6 bases). From germline, CDR1 is SGHTA and CDR2 FQGNSA. The CDR3 is made up of 15 amino acids. V lost 2 bases and J 0 bases, leaving 8 bases between the germline ends. CDR3 nucleotide sequence: TGTGCCAGCAGCTTACCTAGCGTCTCCTACAATGAGCAGTTCTTC. The encoded protein is CASSLPSVSYNEQFF. Supplemented by reference TRBV7-2 and TRBJ2-1, the full variable domain reads GAGVSQSPSNKVTEKGKDVELRCDPISGHTALYWYRQSLGQGLEFLIYFQGNSAPDKSGLPSDRFSAERTGGSVSTLTIQRTQQEDSAVYLCASSLPSVSYNEQFFGPGTRLTVL.

The CDR3, as DNA: TGTGCCAGCAGCTTGGACAGTTATGGCTACACCTTC. Its translation: CASSLDSYGYTF. The chain joins TRBV7-2 to TRBJ1-2, with TRBD1 as a possible D gene (6 bases). CDR3 size: 12 residues. V lost 3 bases, J lost 5 bases, and 7 bases lay in between. CDR1 SGHTA and CDR2 FQGNSA come from the germline V gene.